What follows describes a single T cell receptor (beta chain). These data come from a study of blood T cell repertoires in COVID-19. The table came from immunoSEQ multiplex PCR; TCRdb's copy has only in-frame clones and leaves some out. Of 200,000 or so clones in the sample, about 91% were seen once. This CDR3 has 15 amino acids. Sequencing was performed on PBMCs or T cells enriched from blood (not recorded which). The sequence was collected from a woman between 40 and 55 years old with acute COVID-19. The chain recombines TRBV21-1 with TRBJ2-3; TRBD1 reflects the table's D call only, with no check against the DNA. TRBV21-1 is assigned pseudogene status. The CDR3: CANLPGQGVSDTQYF. For the CDR3, the DNA is TGTGCCAACCTTCCTGGACAGGGGGTCTCAGATACGCAGTATTTT.